These 30 T cell receptor beta chains were all obtained from the same sample, sequenced in a study of blood T cell repertoires in COVID-19. The protocol was immunoSEQ multiplex PCR, while the TCRdb copy is restricted to in-frame clones and leaves out a portion. The sample has 100,000 or so clones, 85% seen once. The sample taken for sequencing was peripheral blood. These receptors were collected from a woman aged 70-85 years with active or convalescent COVID-19.

This chain joins TRBV6-2 or TRBV6-3 and TRBJ2-5; 7 bases are shared with TRBD2. Germline V gene sequence: CDR1 MNHEY, CDR2 SVGEGT. J gave up 4 bases and V 4 bases, and 9 bases lay outside the gene matches. This CDR3 has 15 residues. The CDR3 spells CASSSLMGGGETQYF. CDR3 nucleotide sequence: TGTGCCAGCAGTTCCCTTATGGGGGGGGGAGAGACCCAGTACTTC.

The chain is built from TRBV18 and TRBJ2-3, with no clear D. V was trimmed by 6 bases and J by 3 bases, leaving 10 bases between them. Germline V lookup: CDR1 KGHSH, CDR2 LQKENI. The CDR3 is 13 amino acids. The CDR3 coding sequence is TGTGCCAGCTCGCTGGAACTAACAGATACGCAGTATTTT. Protein product: CASSLELTDTQYF.

This clone was detected only once. DNA of the CDR3: TGTGCCAGCAGCCAAACCCCCGGGGGGCCTACTGAAGCTTTCTTT. This gives the protein CASSQTPGGPTEAFF. This chain links TRBV14 with TRBJ1-1, with D possibly TRBD1 on 6 matching bases. Trimming cost V 2 bases and J 5 bases, with 15 bases left between them. Germline CDR1 SGHDN, CDR2 FVKESK. There are 15 residues in the CDR3.

This sequence joins TRBV6-1 and TRBJ1-4, with D possibly being TRBD1 (5 bases). In germline, CDR1 is MNHNS, CDR2 SASEGT. This CDR3 has 18 residues. The V gene lost 1 base and the J gene lost 5 bases, with 20 bases spanning the gap. The CDR3: CASSEEDNFFFINEKLFF. The CDR3 DNA follows: TGTGCCAGCAGTGAAGAGGACAACTTCTTCTTTATAAATGAAAAACTGTTTTTT.

The chain employs TRBV6-2 or TRBV6-3 and TRBJ2-3, with a possible D match to TRBD2 (5 bases). The CDR3 contains 16 residues. Germline V gene data show CDR1 as MNHEY and CDR2 as SVGEGT. Trimming pared 2 bases from V and 5 bases from J, leaving 17 bases between. CDR3: CASSYPIGGVGDTQYF. In nucleotides, the CDR3 is TGTGCCAGCAGTTACCCTATCGGAGGAGTCGGAGATACGCAGTATTTT.

The chain combines TRBV5-1 with TRBJ2-1; D perhaps matches TRBD2 (6 bases). CDR1 is SGHRS, CDR2 YFSETQ, per germline. V gave up 0 bases and J gave up 4 bases, with 11 bases separating them. CDR3 length equals 15 residues. This CDR3 is CASSLGLLAYNEQFF. The CDR3 nucleotides read TGCGCCAGCAGCTTGGGTTTACTAGCTTACAATGAGCAGTTCTTC.

The V and J genes are TRBV7-9 and TRBJ1-1; tentative D call: TRBD1 (6 bases). This CDR3 region has 14 residues. V was trimmed by 5 bases and J by 4 bases, leaving 14 bases between them. CDR1 SEHNR and CDR2 FQNEAQ come from the germline V gene (reference sequence). The CDR3 loop reads CASSPGGAATEAFF. The DNA of the CDR3 is TGTGCCAGCAGCCCCGGGGGGGCCGCCACTGAAGCTTTCTTT.

J is TRBJ2-1 and V is TRBV29-1, with 12 bases matching TRBD2. The CDR3 has 15 residues. Germline V gives CDR1 SQVTM, CDR2 ANQGSEA. Germline trimming cut 4 bases from V and 7 bases from J; bases unmatched to any gene: 8. The CDR3 DNA is TGCAGCGTTGGCTCTAGCGGGGGGGCTAGAAATGAGCAGTTCTTC. This translates into CSVGSSGGARNEQFF.

The V gene is TRBV6-2 or TRBV6-3, the J gene TRBJ2-3; tentatively, D is TRBD2 (6 bases). Germline CDR1 and CDR2: MNHEY and SVGEGT. This CDR3 contains 16 residues. V lost 5 bases and J lost 4, with 19 bases in between. In DNA, the CDR3 is TGTGCCAGCAGTGACCGGGGCGGGGTCGGGCCAGATACGCAGTATTTT. It specifies CASSDRGGVGPDTQYF.

V and J are TRBV4-3 and TRBJ1-1; D is unresolved. The CDR3 is 13 amino acids. CDR1 and CDR2 (germline): LGHNA, YSLEER. The V end lost 0 bases, the J end lost 7 bases, and 9 bases lay between the germline ends. CDR3 nucleotides: TGCGCCAGCAGCCAAGATCTTTTGCGTGAAGCTTTCTTT. Residues: CASSQDLLREAFF.

The CDR3 is CASRDRGHNQPQHF. The CDR3 region has the DNA TGTGCCAGCCGGGACAGGGGGCATAATCAGCCCCAGCATTTT. V gene TRBV19 combines with J gene TRBJ1-5; 12 bases are a match to TRBD1. J was trimmed by 4 bases and V by 9 bases; bases with no gene match: 4. This CDR3 is built from 14 residues. Germline CDR1 LNHDA, CDR2 SQIVND (reference sequence).

The J gene is TRBJ2-6, the V gene TRBV19; maybe TRBD1 (6 bases). V gave up 5 bases and J gave up 2 bases, with 19 bases separating them. The CDR3 runs to 18 residues. Germline-derived CDR1 and CDR2 are LNHDA and SQIVND (reference sequence). CDR3 DNA sequence: TGTGCCAGTAGTCGCCTGGGGGCAGGGGATCCTGGGGCCAACGTCCTGACTTTC. Protein: CASSRLGAGDPGANVLTF.

The V and J genes are TRBV5-4 and TRBJ1-2, with 9 bases fitting TRBD1. Germline CDR1 SGHNT, CDR2 YYREEE (reference sequence). The CDR3 is 14 amino acids. V shed 9 bases, J shed 4 bases, and the junction held 10 bases outside the gene matches. CDR3 sequence reads: CATRSGTGLYGYTF. The CDR3 nucleotides are TGTGCCACCAGATCCGGGACAGGGCTCTATGGCTACACCTTC.

The chain couples TRBV24-1 to TRBJ2-2; 10 positions match TRBD1. CDR3 length equals 17 residues. The ends lost 5 bases at V and 5 bases at J; junction bases unmatched: 10. Per the germline V gene, CDR1 is KGHDR and CDR2 is SFDVKD. CDR3 DNA: TGTGCCACCAGTGTGTCCGGGACAGGGGTTGGGACCGGGGAGCTGTTTTTT. Its translation is CATSVSGTGVGTGELFF.

The CDR3, as DNA: TGTGCCAGCAGCTCTCCGGGGGAAGGGACTGAAGCTTTCTTT. Protein: CASSSPGEGTEAFF. The rearrangement joins TRBV6-6 to TRBJ1-1; D perhaps matches TRBD1 (5 bases). With 6 bases removed from V and 5 bases from J, the gap between germline ends came to 16 bases. The CDR3 loop spans 14 amino acids. The germline gives CDR1 MNHNY, CDR2 SVGAGI (reference sequence).

The rearrangement links TRBV7-2 to TRBJ2-2; 7 bases are a match to TRBD2. The length of the CDR3 is 15 residues. Germline V gives CDR1 SGHTA, CDR2 FQGNSA. Trimming at V came to 8 bases and at J to 2 bases, leaving 8 bases not matched to a gene. The CDR3 here is CASGGVGRNTGELFF. The DNA for the CDR3 is TGTGCCAGCGGGGGGGTGGGCCGTAACACCGGGGAGCTGTTTTTT.

The gene calls are TRBV7-2 and TRBJ2-7; D remains unclear. The CDR3 covers 13 residues. The germline V gene encodes CDR1 SGHTA and CDR2 FQGNSA. V lost 6 bases and J 0 bases, leaving 9 bases between the germline ends. CDR3 sequence (DNA): TGTGCCAGCAGTACCCTGAGCTCCTACGAGCAGTACTTC. This sequence encodes CASSTLSSYEQYF.

The V and J genes are TRBV7-2 and TRBJ1-2; D remains unclear. CDR1 SGHTA and CDR2 FQGNSA come from the germline V gene. The CDR3 covers 13 residues. V dropped 4 bases and J dropped 8 bases, with 14 bases sitting between them. CDR3 amino acids: CASSSLRERGYTF. The CDR3 DNA reads as TGTGCCAGCAGCTCATTGCGAGAGAGGGGCTACACCTTC.

The chain uses TRBV10-2 and TRBJ1-5; 8 nucleotides align to TRBD1. The junction had 3 bases not matched to a gene; V was cut back by 5 bases and J by 6 bases. This CDR3 is built from 13 residues. The germline V gene has CDR1 WSHSY and CDR2 SAAADI. The CDR3 protein is CASSPGQAQPQHF. For the CDR3, the DNA is TGCGCCAGCAGTCCGGGACAGGCTCAGCCCCAGCATTTT.

The V call is TRBV20-1, the J call TRBJ1-1; D is unclear. Trimming stripped 5 bases from V and 1 base from J, with 5 bases between. Germline V lookup: CDR1 DFQATT, CDR2 SNEGSKA (reference sequence). This CDR3 is built from 11 residues. CDR3 coding DNA: TGCAGTGCTGACAAGAACACTGAAGCTTTCTTT. Translated: CSADKNTEAFF.

The CDR3: CASSQAPGGGKLAKNIQYF. CDR3 DNA: TGTGCCAGCAGCCAAGCCCCAGGGGGCGGTAAACTAGCCAAAAACATTCAGTACTTC. The chain recombines TRBV3-1 (or the pseudogene TRBV3-2) with TRBJ2-4; 8 nucleotides agree with TRBD1. Germline trimming cut 1 base from V and 0 bases from J; bases unmatched to any gene: 11. The germline CDR1 and CDR2 sequences are LGHDT and YNNKEL (reference sequence). The CDR3 is made up of 19 amino acids.

This chain uses TRBV10-3 with TRBJ2-5; D perhaps matches TRBD2 (7 bases). Between the trimmed V and J ends, which lost 11 bases and 7 bases, there was a span of 26 bases. CDR1 and CDR2 (germline): ENHRY, SYGVKD. CDR3 length: 15 residues. CDR3 loop: CAVQDTGGPRGTQYF. CDR3 coding DNA: TGTGCCGTGCAGGATACGGGGGGCCCCAGGGGGACCCAGTACTTC.

Regarding this clone: Mismatch with germline at one junction end may stem from a read error. The chain combines TRBV28 with TRBJ1-2; D is perhaps TRBD1 (6 bases). Germline-derived CDR1 and CDR2 are MDHEN and SYDVKM. The CDR3 sequence is 17 residues long. Here the CDR3 reads CASSPLGARSFGYGYTF. In DNA, the CDR3 is TGCGCCAGCAGTCCCCTGGGGGCGCGGTCTTTTGGGTATGGCTACACCTTC.

The chain links TRBV6-5 to TRBJ1-5; D not resolved. CDR1 is MNHEY and CDR2 is SVGAGI in the germline V gene. Trimming removed 7 bases at V and 3 bases at J, with 16 bases between. The CDR3 consists of 15 residues. CDR3 residues: CASTEEGGSNQPQHF. The DNA for the CDR3 is TGTGCCAGCACAGAGGAGGGAGGGTCCAATCAGCCCCAGCATTTT.

This chain joins TRBV10-3 and TRBJ1-2, with a possible D match to TRBD1 (6 bases). CDR1 and CDR2 (germline): ENHRY, SYGVKD. CDR3 size: 15 residues. Trimming left V 5 bases short and J 4 bases short, with 17 bases between. This CDR3 is CAISLDGQGGYGYTF. CDR3 sequence (DNA): TGTGCCATCAGTTTGGACGGACAAGGGGGCTATGGCTACACCTTC.

The genes are TRBV5-4 and TRBJ2-5; 7 positions agree with TRBD1. From germline, CDR1 is SGHNT and CDR2 YYREEE (reference sequence). The CDR3 covers 15 residues. Trimming removed 4 bases from V and 1 base from J; junction bases left unmatched: 7. CDR3 in amino acids: CASSLPTGSQETQYF. CDR3 DNA sequence: TGTGCCAGCAGCCTACCGACAGGGAGCCAAGAGACCCAGTACTTC.

The gene calls are TRBV6-2 or TRBV6-3 and TRBJ1-2; perhaps TRBD1 as D (5 bases). The CDR3 covers 18 residues. Germline CDR1 and CDR2: MNHEY and SVGEGT. V was shortened by 2 bases and J by 3 bases, with 22 bases between the two germline ends. CDR3 in amino acids: CASSYRPYRTWGDYGYTF. The DNA for the CDR3 is TGTGCCAGCAGTTACCGGCCCTACAGGACCTGGGGGGACTATGGCTACACCTTC.

The chain is built from TRBV19 and TRBJ1-6; D may be TRBD1 (6 bases). Germline V gene lookup returns CDR1 LNHDA and CDR2 SQIVND (reference sequence). V was cut by 3 bases and J by 8 bases, with 8 bases left in between. CDR3 length: 13 amino acids. CDR3 residues: CASSMDSYSPLHF. DNA for the CDR3: TGTGCCAGTAGTATGGACAGCTATTCACCCCTCCACTTT.

The V gene is TRBV5-4, the J gene TRBJ1-2, with D possibly matching TRBD1 (6 bases). This CDR3 is built from 14 residues. V lost 2 bases and J 0 bases, leaving 8 bases between the germline ends. From germline, CDR1 is SGHNT and CDR2 YYREEE (reference sequence). The CDR3 here is CASSFRGTNYGYTF. The CDR3 coding sequence is TGTGCCAGCAGCTTCAGGGGTACTAACTATGGCTACACCTTC.

The chain carries TRBV6-5 and TRBJ2-2, with a weak D call TRBD1 (6 bases). The V end lost 6 bases, the J end lost 4 bases, and 12 bases lay between the germline ends. Germline assignment: CDR1 MNHEY and CDR2 SVGAGI. This CDR3 spans 14 amino acids. In DNA, the CDR3 is TGTGCCAGCAGCCTCCGAGGGGGCACCGGGGAGCTGTTTTTT. Translated: CASSLRGGTGELFF.